Below, 17 T cell receptor beta chains from the same sample are listed, as sequenced in a study of PD-1 blockade in mismatch repair-deficient tumors. Produced via immunoSEQ multiplex PCR; TCRdb's table is partial and in-frame only. The sample contains around 33,000 clones, roughly 80% of which appear only once. The source material was PBMCs, sampled roughly 6 weeks after starting pembrolizumab. The receptors were sampled from an adult with mismatch repair-deficient cancer.

Comment on this clone: Other DNA sequences in this specimen translate into the identical CDR3. The chain has TRBV7-3 and TRBJ2-1; TRBD2 matches 10 bases. The CDR3 runs to 15 residues. The V gene end was trimmed by 4 bases and the J gene end by 4 bases; junction bases not matched to a gene: 4. The germline V gene has CDR1 SGHTA and CDR2 FQGTGA. As DNA, the CDR3 is TGTGCCAGCAGCTCCACTAGCGGGGCTTACAATGAGCAGTTCTTC. This translates into CASSSTSGAYNEQFF.

The J gene is TRBJ2-5, the V gene TRBV5-4; 9 positions match TRBD1. V dropped 4 bases and J dropped 5; count of bases not matched to a gene: 18. Germline V lookup: CDR1 SGHNT, CDR2 YYREEE (reference sequence). The CDR3 totals 18 residues. The CDR3 nucleotides read TGTGCCAGCAGCGACGCTCCGGGACAGGGTTTAAAGGGGGAGACCCAGTACTTC. Its translation: CASSDAPGQGLKGETQYF.

Judged by abundance, this clone is medium-sized. The CDR3 loop reads CASGLVHYGSLYEQYF. The DNA for the CDR3 is TGTGCTAGTGGTTTGGTACATTACGGGAGTTTGTACGAGCAGTACTTC. The V call is TRBV12-5, the J call TRBJ2-7; possibly TRBD2 for D (6 bases). Germline V lookup: CDR1 LGHNT, CDR2 FRNRAP. CDR3 size: 16 residues. The V gene lost 0 bases and the J gene lost 4 bases, with 16 bases spanning the gap.

This chain's CDR3 is CASSHRDNYGYTF. The CDR3 DNA follows: TGTGCCAGCAGCCACCGGGATAACTATGGCTACACCTTC. The genes are TRBV11-2 and TRBJ1-2; D ambiguous. Trimming pared 5 bases from V and 1 base from J, leaving 8 bases between. Germline CDR1 is SGHAT and CDR2 is FQNNGV. The CDR3 loop spans 13 amino acids.

V is TRBV15 and J is TRBJ1-1, with 8 nucleotides matching TRBD1. The trim removed 5 bases at V and 1 base at J, leaving 6 bases unmatched. Germline V lookup: CDR1 LNHNV, CDR2 YYDKDF (reference sequence). The CDR3 sequence is 15 residues long. CDR3 residues: CATSFRTGRNTEAFF. Here the CDR3 DNA reads TGTGCCACCAGCTTCCGGACAGGGCGGAACACTGAAGCTTTCTTT.

The chain uses TRBV14 and TRBJ2-7, with 8 bases matching TRBD1. V lost 2 bases and J lost 7; bases outside the gene matches: 10. Germline V lookup: CDR1 SGHDN, CDR2 FVKESK. The CDR3 is 15 residues long. CDR3 DNA sequence: TGTGCCAGCAGCCAACCCGGGACAGGCCTAAGGGAGCAGTACTTC. As protein: CASSQPGTGLREQYF.

The rearrangement joins TRBV5-4 to TRBJ2-7, with D perhaps matching TRBD1 (5 bases). CDR3 length equals 14 residues. Trimming pared 0 bases from V and 4 bases from J, leaving 11 bases between. CDR1 and CDR2 from the germline V gene are SGHNT and YYREEE (reference sequence). In nucleotides, the CDR3 is TGTGCCAGCAGCTTGGGCGGCAGGGCATACGAGCAGTACTTC. This encodes CASSLGGRAYEQYF.

This chain uses TRBV7-6 with TRBJ2-2, with 14 nucleotides matching TRBD2. Trimming at V came to 3 bases and at J to 7 bases, leaving 10 bases not matched to a gene. The CDR3 spans 18 residues. Germline V gives CDR1 SGHVS, CDR2 FNYEAQ. CDR3 protein: CASSFYRGLAGESGELFF. In DNA form, the CDR3 reads TGTGCCAGCAGCTTTTACCGGGGACTAGCGGGAGAAAGCGGGGAGCTGTTTTTT. Complete variable domain (other parts from reference TRBV7-6 and TRBJ2-2): GAGVSQSPRYKVTKRGQDVALRCDPISGHVSLYWYRQALGQGPEFLTYFNYEAQQDKSGLPNDRFSAERPEGSISTLTIQRTEQRDSAMYRCASSFYRGLAGESGELFFGEGSRLTVL.

This CDR3 is CASSMDRDYGYTF. As DNA, the CDR3 is TGTGCCAGCAGTATGGACAGGGACTATGGCTACACCTTC. This sequence joins TRBV6-1 and TRBJ1-2; 8 nucleotides line up with TRBD1. Per germline, CDR1 MNHNS and CDR2 SASEGT. The length of the CDR3 is 13 residues. Germline trimming cut 5 bases from V and 3 bases from J; bases unmatched to any gene: 2.

The rearrangement uses TRBV18 and TRBJ1-1; weak D call: TRBD1 (6 bases). This CDR3 has 14 residues. V was shortened by 4 bases and J by 8 bases, with 17 bases between the two germline ends. Germline V gene data show CDR1 as KGHSH and CDR2 as LQKENI. The CDR3 loop is CASSRDTVPPEAFF. DNA of the CDR3: TGTGCCAGCTCACGGGACACCGTTCCACCCGAAGCTTTCTTT.

The V and J genes are TRBV5-1 and TRBJ2-1, with TRBD2 matching 7 bases. V lost 2 bases and J lost 3; bases outside the gene matches: 2. The CDR3 has 14 amino acids. Per germline, CDR1 SGHRS and CDR2 YFSETQ. The CDR3 reads CASSLAGYYNEQFF. The CDR3 DNA reads as TGCGCCAGCAGCTTAGCGGGATACTACAATGAGCAGTTCTTC.

The chain is built from TRBV5-1 and TRBJ1-5, with TRBD1 identical over 7 bases. V was pared by 0 bases and J by 7 bases, with 4 bases of the junction left unmatched. CDR3 length equals 14 residues. Looked up from germline, CDR1 is SGHRS and CDR2 is YFSETQ. CDR3 nucleotide sequence: TGCGCCAGCAGCTTGGGGTCAGGGGGACAGCCCCAGCATTTT. This codes for CASSLGSGGQPQHF.

This chain links TRBV6-1 with TRBJ1-4; the D is unclear. Germline-derived CDR1 and CDR2 are MNHNS and SASEGT. V lost 7 bases and J lost 5, with 11 bases in between. The CDR3 is 13 residues long. CDR3 in amino acids: CASIRAGNEKLFF. The DNA of the CDR3 is TGTGCCAGCATAAGGGCGGGGAATGAAAAACTGTTTTTT.

V usage is TRBV9 and J usage is TRBJ2-3; 8 nucleotides agree with TRBD2. With V trimmed by 0 bases and J by 7 bases, 10 bases remained unmatched. Germline V gene lookup returns CDR1 SGDLS and CDR2 YYNGEE. The CDR3 is made up of 16 amino acids. CDR3: CASSVAISGNRNTQYF. The CDR3 DNA is TGTGCCAGCAGCGTAGCTATTAGCGGGAATCGAAATACGCAGTATTTT.

V usage is TRBV5-1 and J usage is TRBJ1-3; D is unresolved. V gave up 0 bases and J gave up 2 bases, with 12 bases separating them. This CDR3 has 16 residues. From germline, CDR1 is SGHRS and CDR2 YFSETQ. The CDR3 region has the DNA TGCGCCAGCAGCTTGGCCTTTGGAGTCGCTGGAAACACCATATATTTT. Translated: CASSLAFGVAGNTIYF.

This chain joins TRBV5-1 and TRBJ2-1; the D gene is possibly TRBD2 (6 bases). V dropped 2 bases and J dropped 4 bases, with 16 bases sitting between them. Per germline, CDR1 SGHRS and CDR2 YFSETQ. The CDR3 extends over 16 amino acids. CDR3 sequence reads: CASSFGTGRGYNEQFF. Written as DNA, the CDR3 is TGCGCCAGCAGCTTCGGAACGGGACGGGGGTACAATGAGCAGTTCTTC. The whole variable domain, remainder taken from reference TRBV5-1 and TRBJ2-1, is KAGVTQTPRYLIKTRGQQVTLSCSPISGHRSVSWYQQTPGQGLQFLFEYFSETQRNKGNFPGRFSGRQFSNSRSEMNVSTLELGDSALYLCASSFGTGRGYNEQFFGPGTRLTVL.

The rearrangement links TRBV7-9 to TRBJ2-5; 7 bases are shared with TRBD2. This CDR3 contains 13 residues. The junction had 4 bases not matched to a gene; V was cut back by 8 bases and J by 1 base. The germline V gene encodes CDR1 SEHNR and CDR2 FQNEAQ (reference sequence). This CDR3 is CASLAGAQETQYF. The CDR3 DNA reads TGTGCCAGCTTGGCGGGAGCCCAAGAGACCCAGTACTTC.